This T cell receptor beta chain was obtained from a study of T cell responses to AZD1222 COVID-19 vaccine. Clones were sequenced by immunoSEQ multiplex PCR, and TCRdb holds only the in-frame ones, with some missing. The sample lists about 67,000 clones, 83% occurring once. The CDR3 is 15 amino acids. Germline-derived CDR1 and CDR2 are SGHTA and FQGNSA. Trimming took off 1 base at V and 0 bases at J, with 4 bases between the two ends. The specimen was peripheral blood, collected 28 days after the second AZD1222 dose. The V gene is TRBV7-2, the J gene TRBJ2-6; D uncertain. This clonotype was obtained from an adult who received the AZD1222 COVID-19 vaccine. The CDR3 DNA sequence: TGTGCCAGCAGCTTAGGGAGCTCTGGGGCCAACGTCCTGACTTTC. This translates into CASSLGSSGANVLTF.